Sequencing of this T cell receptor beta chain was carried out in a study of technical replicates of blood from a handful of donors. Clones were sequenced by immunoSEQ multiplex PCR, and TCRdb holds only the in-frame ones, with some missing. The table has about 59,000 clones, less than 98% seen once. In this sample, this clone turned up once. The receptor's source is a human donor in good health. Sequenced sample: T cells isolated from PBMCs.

As DNA, the CDR3 is TGCGCCAGCAGCTTGGGGGACAGGGTTGGAGAAAAACTGTTTTTT. The encoded protein is CASSLGDRVGEKLFF. The chain has TRBV5-1 and TRBJ1-4; 9 positions match TRBD1. The CDR3 spans 15 residues. With V trimmed by 0 bases and J by 8 bases, 5 bases remained unmatched. Germline V lookup: CDR1 SGHRS, CDR2 YFSETQ.